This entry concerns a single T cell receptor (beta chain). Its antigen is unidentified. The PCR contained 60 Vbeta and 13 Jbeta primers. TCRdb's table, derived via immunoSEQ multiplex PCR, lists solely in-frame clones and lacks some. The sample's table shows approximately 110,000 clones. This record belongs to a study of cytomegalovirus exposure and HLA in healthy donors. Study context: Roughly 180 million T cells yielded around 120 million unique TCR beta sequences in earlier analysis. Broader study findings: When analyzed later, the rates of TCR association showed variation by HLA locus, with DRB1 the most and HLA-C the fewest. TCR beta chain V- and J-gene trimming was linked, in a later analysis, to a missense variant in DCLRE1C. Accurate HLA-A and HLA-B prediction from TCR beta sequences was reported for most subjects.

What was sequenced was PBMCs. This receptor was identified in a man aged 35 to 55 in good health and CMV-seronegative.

As DNA, the CDR3 is TGCGCCAGCAGCTTACAGGGAGTAGGCACTGAAGCTTTCTTT. Its translation is CASSLQGVGTEAFF. This rearrangement joins TRBV5-1 to TRBJ1-1, with a tentative D call TRBD1 (6 bases). Trimming shortened V by 2 bases and J by 4 bases, and 12 bases separated the two germline ends. The germline V gene encodes CDR1 SGHRS and CDR2 YFSETQ. The CDR3 is 14 amino acids. Full variable domain (remainder filled in from reference TRBV5-1 and TRBJ1-1): KAGVTQTPRYLIKTRGQQVTLSCSPISGHRSVSWYQQTPGQGLQFLFEYFSETQRNKGNFPGRFSGRQFSNSRSEMNVSTLELGDSALYLCASSLQGVGTEAFFGQGTRLTVV.